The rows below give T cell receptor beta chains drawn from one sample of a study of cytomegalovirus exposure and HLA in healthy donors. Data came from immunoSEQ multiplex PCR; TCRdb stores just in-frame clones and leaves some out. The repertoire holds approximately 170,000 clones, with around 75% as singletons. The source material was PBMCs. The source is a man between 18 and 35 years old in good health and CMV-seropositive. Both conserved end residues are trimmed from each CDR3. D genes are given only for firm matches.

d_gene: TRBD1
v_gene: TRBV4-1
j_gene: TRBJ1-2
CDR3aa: ASSPRQGAVYGYT

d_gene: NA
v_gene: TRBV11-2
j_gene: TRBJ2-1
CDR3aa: ASSSDTLNEQF

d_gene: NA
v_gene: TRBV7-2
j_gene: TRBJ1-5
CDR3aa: ASSFSTGLVQPQH

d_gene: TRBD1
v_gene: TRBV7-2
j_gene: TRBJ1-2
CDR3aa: ASSLGGQGYGYT

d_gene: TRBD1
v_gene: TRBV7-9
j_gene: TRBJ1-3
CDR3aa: ASSSPERDSTNTIY

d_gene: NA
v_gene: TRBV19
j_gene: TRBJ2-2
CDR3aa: ASSKGIGGPGELF

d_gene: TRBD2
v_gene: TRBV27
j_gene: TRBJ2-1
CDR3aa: ASSFPGLAGRTYNEQF

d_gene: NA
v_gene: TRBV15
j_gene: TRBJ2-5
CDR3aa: ATSSSAIETQY

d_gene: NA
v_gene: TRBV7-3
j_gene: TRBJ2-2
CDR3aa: ASSPRSEPGELF

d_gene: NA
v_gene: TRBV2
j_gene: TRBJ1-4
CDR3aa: ASSVTGSTNEKLF

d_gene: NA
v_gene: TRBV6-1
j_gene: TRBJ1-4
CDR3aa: ASRGLTPNEKLF

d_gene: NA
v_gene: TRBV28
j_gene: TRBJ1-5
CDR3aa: ASSLPQGHQPQH

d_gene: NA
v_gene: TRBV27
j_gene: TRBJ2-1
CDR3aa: ASRYTGTGSYNEQF

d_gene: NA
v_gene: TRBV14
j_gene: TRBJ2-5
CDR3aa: ASSQDLGFNRETQY

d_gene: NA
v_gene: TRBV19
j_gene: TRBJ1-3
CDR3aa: ASSDGRGFGNTIY

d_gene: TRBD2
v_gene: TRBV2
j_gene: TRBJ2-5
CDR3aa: ASSREGTSGGGETQY

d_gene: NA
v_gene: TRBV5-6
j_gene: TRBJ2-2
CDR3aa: ASSGTPLLNTGELF

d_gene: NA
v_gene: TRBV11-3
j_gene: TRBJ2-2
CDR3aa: ASSLQGMGTGELF

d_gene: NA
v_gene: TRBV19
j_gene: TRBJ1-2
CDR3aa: ASSTSGSNYGYT

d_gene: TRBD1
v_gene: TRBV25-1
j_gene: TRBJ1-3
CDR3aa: ASSEYQQGFGNTIY

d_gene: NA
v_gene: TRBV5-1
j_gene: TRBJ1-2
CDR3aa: ASSQSRGSYGYT

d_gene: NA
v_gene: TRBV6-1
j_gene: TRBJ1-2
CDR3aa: ASQRTETYGYT

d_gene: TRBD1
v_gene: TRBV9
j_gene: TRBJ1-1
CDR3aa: ASSASGTANTEAF

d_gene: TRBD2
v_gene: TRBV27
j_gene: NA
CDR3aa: ASRASGLLEDGQF

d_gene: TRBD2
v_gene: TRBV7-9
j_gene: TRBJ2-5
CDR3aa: ASNPGWTSDAETQY

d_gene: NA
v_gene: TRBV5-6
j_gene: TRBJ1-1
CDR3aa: ASSLDSQLEAF

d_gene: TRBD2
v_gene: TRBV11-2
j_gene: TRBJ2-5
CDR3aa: ASSLSGGAGETQY

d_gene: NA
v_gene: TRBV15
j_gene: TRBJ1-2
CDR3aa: ATSRKYNNYGYT

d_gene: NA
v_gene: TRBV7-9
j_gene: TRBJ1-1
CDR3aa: ASSLEHANTEAF

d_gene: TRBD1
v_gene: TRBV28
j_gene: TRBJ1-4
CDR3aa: ASITGGSVVTNEKLF

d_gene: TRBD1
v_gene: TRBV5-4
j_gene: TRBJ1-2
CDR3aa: ASSFGTGEFNYGYT

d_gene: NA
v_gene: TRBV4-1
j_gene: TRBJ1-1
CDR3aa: ASSQDSQNTEAF

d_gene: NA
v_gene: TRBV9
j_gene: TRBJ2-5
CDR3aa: ASSATSGNQETQY

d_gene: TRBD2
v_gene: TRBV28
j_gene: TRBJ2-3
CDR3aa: ASSFDETSGIWGTDTQY

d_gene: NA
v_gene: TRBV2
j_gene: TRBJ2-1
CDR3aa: ASRPTGGLEQF

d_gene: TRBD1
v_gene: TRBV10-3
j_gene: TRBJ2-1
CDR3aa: ASEQGEAYNEQF

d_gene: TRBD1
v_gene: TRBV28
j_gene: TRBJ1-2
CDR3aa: ASLTGAAIGYT

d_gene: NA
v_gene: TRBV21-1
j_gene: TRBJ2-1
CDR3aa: ASTKGAYEQF

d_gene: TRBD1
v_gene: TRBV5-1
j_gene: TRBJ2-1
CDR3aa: ASSTSGDREIGEQF

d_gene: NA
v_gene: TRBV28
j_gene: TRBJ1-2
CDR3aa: ASSLSGFDGEGGYT

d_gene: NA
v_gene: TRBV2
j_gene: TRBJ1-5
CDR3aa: ASSPRPNQPQH

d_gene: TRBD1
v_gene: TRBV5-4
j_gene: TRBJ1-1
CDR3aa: ASRPGTGPMNTEAF

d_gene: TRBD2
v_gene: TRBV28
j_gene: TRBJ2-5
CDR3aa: ASSPPGLAGPRGETQY

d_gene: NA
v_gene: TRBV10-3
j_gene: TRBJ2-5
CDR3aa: AISESGVGTQY

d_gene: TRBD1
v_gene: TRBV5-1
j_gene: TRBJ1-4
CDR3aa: ASSSAGTGNEKLF

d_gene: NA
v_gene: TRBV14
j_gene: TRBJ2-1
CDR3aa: ASSVVDIQGNEQF

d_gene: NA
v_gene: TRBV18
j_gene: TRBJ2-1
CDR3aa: ASSPTAGSGKYNEQF

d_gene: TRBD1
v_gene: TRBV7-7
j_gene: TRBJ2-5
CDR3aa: ASSGQGGETQY